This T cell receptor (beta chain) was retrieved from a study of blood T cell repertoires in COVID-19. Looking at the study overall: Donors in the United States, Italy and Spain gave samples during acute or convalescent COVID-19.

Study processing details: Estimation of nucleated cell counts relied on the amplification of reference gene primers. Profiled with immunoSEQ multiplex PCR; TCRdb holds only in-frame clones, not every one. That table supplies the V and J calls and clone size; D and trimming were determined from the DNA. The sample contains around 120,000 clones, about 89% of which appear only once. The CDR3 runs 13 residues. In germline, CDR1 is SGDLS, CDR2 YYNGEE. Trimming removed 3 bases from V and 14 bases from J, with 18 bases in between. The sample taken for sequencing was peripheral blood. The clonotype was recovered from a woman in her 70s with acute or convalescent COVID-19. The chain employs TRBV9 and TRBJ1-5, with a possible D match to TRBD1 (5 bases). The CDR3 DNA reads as TGTGCCAGCAGCGCGTCTGGTGGGGACTTCAAGCATTTT. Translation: CASSASGGDFKHF.